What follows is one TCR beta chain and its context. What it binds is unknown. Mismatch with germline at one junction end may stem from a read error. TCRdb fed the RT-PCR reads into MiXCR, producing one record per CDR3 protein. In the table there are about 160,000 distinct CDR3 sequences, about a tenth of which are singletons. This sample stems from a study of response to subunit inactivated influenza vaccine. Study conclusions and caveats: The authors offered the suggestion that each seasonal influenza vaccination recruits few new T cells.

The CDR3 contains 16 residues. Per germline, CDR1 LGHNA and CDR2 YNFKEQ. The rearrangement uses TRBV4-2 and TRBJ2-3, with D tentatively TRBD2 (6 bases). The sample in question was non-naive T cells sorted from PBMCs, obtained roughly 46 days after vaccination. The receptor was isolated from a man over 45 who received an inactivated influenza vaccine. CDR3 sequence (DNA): TGTGCCAGCAGCAAAGATACCGCGGGGACCACAGATACGCAGTATTTT. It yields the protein CASSKDTAGTTDTQYF.